This T cell receptor beta chain originates from a study of T cell responses to AZD1222 COVID-19 vaccine. TCRdb's table, derived via immunoSEQ multiplex PCR, lists solely in-frame clones and lacks some. Among 120,000 to 150,000 clones, roughly 90% were seen once, and the ten largest hold 1.1% to 1.5%. Study-wide findings and caveats: Spike-spanning, vaccine-associated CD4 TCRs were dominant at 160-218 and 743-854. Clonal diversity may have been underestimated in mostly white British donors.

On this clone itself: Its antigen is as yet unknown.

Sequenced material: peripheral blood, taken on day 0 of AZD1222 vaccination. This receptor was obtained from an adult in good health.

The CDR3 bases are TGTGCCAGCAGCCACCAGTACGAGCAGTACTTC. This sequence encodes CASSHQYEQYF. The chain uses TRBV11-2 and TRBJ2-7; D is undetermined. The germline V gene has CDR1 SGHAT and CDR2 FQNNGV. V was cut by 5 bases and J by 4 bases, with 6 bases left in between. The length of the CDR3 is 11 residues. Full variable domain (remainder filled in from reference TRBV11-2 and TRBJ2-7): EAGVAQSPRYKIIEKRQSVAFWCNPISGHATLYWYQQILGQGPKLLIQFQNNGVVDDSQLPKDRFSAERLKGVDSTLKIQPAKLEDSAVYLCASSHQYEQYFGPGTRLTVT.